This is a list of T cell receptor beta chains from one sample in a study of blood T cell repertoires in COVID-19. Here immunoSEQ multiplex PCR was the method, and the copy in TCRdb shows in-frame clones only, minus some. The table has over 100,000 clones, approximately 86% seen once. The sample taken for sequencing was peripheral blood. These TCRs come from a man aged 45-65 years with active or convalescent COVID-19. Each CDR3 is given with its conserved first and last residue. D genes are given only for firm matches. Expanded clones get a size class; other rows say once, few or many, or leave the size out.

clone_size j_call d_call v_call cdr3_nt cdr3_aa
. TRBJ1-4 . TRBV23-1 TGCGCCATCCACCGGGACTCAAGGGAAAAACTGTTTTTT CAIHRDSREKLFF
. TRBJ1-5 . TRBV6-5 TGTGCCAGCCGGGGTCGGGGTAGCAATCAGCCCCAGCATTTT CASRGRGSNQPQHF
. TRBJ2-1 . TRBV5-5 TGTGCCAGCAGCTTCTCCTTAACAGGCAATGAGCAGTTCTTC CASSFSLTGNEQFF
. TRBJ2-3 TRBD2 TRBV28 TGTGCCAGCAGAACTAGCGGCGAAAGCACAGATACGCAGTATTTT CASRTSGESTDTQYF
. TRBJ2-2 . TRBV3-1/TRBV3-2 TGTGCCAGCAGCCAACAGGGGCCACCCACCGGGGAGCTGTTTTTT CASSQQGPPTGELFF
. TRBJ2-7 . TRBV30 TGTGCCTGGAGTGTACGCAGCGACGTCTCCTACGAGCAGTACTTC CAWSVRSDVSYEQYF
. TRBJ1-2 . TRBV11-1 TGTGCCAGCAGCGTGGACAGCCATGGCTACACCTTC CASSVDSHGYTF
. TRBJ1-5 TRBD1 TRBV10-1 TGCGCCAGCGGGGGGACAGATAGCAATCAGCCCCAGCATTTT CASGGTDSNQPQHF
. TRBJ2-7 . TRBV2 TGTGCCAGCAGTCCCAGGGAGGCCATACCCTCCTACGAGCAGTACTTC CASSPREAIPSYEQYF
. TRBJ1-6 . TRBV6-5 TGTGCCAGCAGGTTCGATAATTCACCCCTCCACTTT CASRFDNSPLHF
few TRBJ1-5 . TRBV7-9 TGTGCCAGCAGCCCAAATAGCAATCAGCCCCAGCATTTT CASSPNSNQPQHF
. TRBJ2-3 . TRBV20-1 TGCAGTGCTAGTTCTGGCCTCACAGATACGCAGTATTTT CSASSGLTDTQYF
. TRBJ2-3 TRBD2 TRBV7-2 TGTGCCAGCAGCTCAACTAGCGGGGGAGTGGATACGCAGTATTTT CASSSTSGGVDTQYF
. TRBJ1-5 TRBD1 TRBV2 TGTGCCAGCAGTGGCCCAGGACAGGGTCTTAATCAGCCCCAGCATTTT CASSGPGQGLNQPQHF
. TRBJ2-2 . TRBV19 TGTGCCAGTAGTACACATGTGGGGACTCCCTTTGGGGAGCTGTTTTTT CASSTHVGTPFGELFF
. TRBJ2-1 TRBD1 TRBV10-3 TGTGCCATACAGACAGGGGGGGGCAATGAGCAGTTCTTC CAIQTGGGNEQFF
. TRBJ1-4 . TRBV10-1 TGCGCCAGCAGTACCGGGGGAACTAATGAAAAACTGTTTTTT CASSTGGTNEKLFF
few TRBJ1-1 . TRBV6-2/TRBV6-3 TGTGCCAGCAGTTGGACAGCGAACACTGAAGCTTTCTTT CASSWTANTEAFF
. TRBJ2-5 TRBD2 TRBV11-2 TGTGCCAGCAGCCCCCGGTCTAGCGGGGGGGCTGAGACCCAGTACTTC CASSPRSSGGAETQYF
. TRBJ2-3 TRBD2 TRBV7-2 TGTGCCAGCAGCTTAGCGCCGGGCGGGGGGGCTAGCACAGATACGCAGTATTTT CASSLAPGGGASTDTQYF
. TRBJ2-5 . TRBV28 TGTGCCAGCAGTTACGGGACACTCCCCGAGACCCAGTACTTC CASSYGTLPETQYF
. TRBJ2-6 . TRBV11-2 TGTGCCAGCAGCTTAGCTGTAGCTGGGGCCAACGTCCTGACTTTC CASSLAVAGANVLTF
. TRBJ1-1 . TRBV2 TGTGCCAGCAGTGGGGCGACTGAAGCTTTCTTT CASSGATEAFF
. TRBJ2-2 . TRBV4-3 TGCGCCAGCAGCCAAGACACGGGCGGGGAGCTGTTTTTT CASSQDTGGELFF
. TRBJ1-5 TRBD1 TRBV28 TGTGCCAGCAGTGGACAGGGAAAGACCTATCAGCCCCAGCATTTT CASSGQGKTYQPQHF